This TCR beta chain was sequenced during a study of T cells in Graves' hyperthyroidism and ophthalmopathy. Overall study: Before treatment of any kind, peripheral blood was taken at initial diagnosis.

Only a few counts were recorded for this clonotype. The germline V gene has CDR1 SGHAT and CDR2 FQNNGV. CDR3 length: 16 residues. V shed 5 bases and J 5 bases; nucleotides not matched to a gene: 11. The patients, who ranged from 18 to 65 in age, presented with newly diagnosed hyperthyroidism lasting under 2 months. Researchers amplified the TCR beta CDR3 regions from RNA transcripts. Primed by the HTBI set, a first-round RT-PCR was run on the TCR CDR3. Each CDR3 protein gets one entry after TCRdb re-called the multiplex PCR reads with MiXCR. The sample lists some 760,000 distinct CDR3 sequences, around 15% seen once, with roughly 10% in the top ten.

The sequence was collected from a woman aged 18-29 years with Graves' hyperthyroidism. What was sequenced was blood. The V call is TRBV11-2, the J call TRBJ1-3, with 8 bases that match TRBD1. Here the CDR3 reads CASSGRQGPIRNTIYF. The CDR3 nucleotides are TGTGCCAGCAGCGGCCGACAGGGGCCGATAAGAAACACCATATATTTT.